The 25 T cell receptor beta chains given below trace back to one sample, sequenced in a study of blood T cell repertoires in COVID-19. The data were produced by immunoSEQ multiplex PCR, yet TCRdb's version contains in-frame clones alone and is incomplete. This table holds around 270,000 clones, less than 90% found once. Material for sequencing was peripheral blood. The receptors were gathered from a man aged 60-69 years with acute or convalescent COVID-19.

V usage is TRBV5-1 and J usage is TRBJ1-4; D gene uncertain. The CDR3 sequence is 13 residues long. Deletions cut 3 bases from V and 5 bases from J, with 8 bases between. Germline CDR1 and CDR2: SGHRS and YFSETQ. The CDR3 DNA sequence: TGCGCCAGCAGCTGGGCATCAAATGAAAAACTGTTTTTT. Encoded protein: CASSWASNEKLFF.

The chain carries TRBV2 and TRBJ2-1; D ambiguous. The CDR3 runs 14 residues. The germline gives CDR1 SNHLY, CDR2 FYNNEI. Deletions cut 5 bases from V and 4 bases from J, with 12 bases between. This chain's CDR3 is CASSNPRGYNEQFF. DNA of the CDR3: TGTGCCAGCAGTAACCCGCGAGGTTACAATGAGCAGTTCTTC.

The J gene is TRBJ2-2, the V gene TRBV7-9, with TRBD1 as a possible D gene (6 bases). This CDR3 has 13 amino acids. The V and J ends lost 7 bases and 5 bases respectively, with 11 bases between them. Germline loops: CDR1 SEHNR, CDR2 FQNEAQ (reference sequence). This CDR3 is CASNIQGTGELFF. In DNA form, the CDR3 reads TGTGCCAGCAACATTCAGGGGACCGGGGAGCTGTTTTTT.

V and J are TRBV5-1 and TRBJ1-1; D ambiguous. Germline loops: CDR1 SGHRS, CDR2 YFSETQ. The CDR3 consists of 17 residues. V was trimmed by 0 bases and J by 1 base, leaving 16 bases between them. The CDR3 bases are TGCGCCAGCAGCTTGGGAGGAGGAGCGCCTACGAACACTGAAGCTTTCTTT. Translating gives CASSLGGGAPTNTEAFF.

This clone was seen only once. The chain links TRBV3-1 (or the pseudogene TRBV3-2) to TRBJ1-1, with 11 nucleotides matching TRBD1. The CDR3 covers 14 residues. The trim removed 8 bases at V and 4 bases at J, leaving 6 bases unmatched. Germline CDR1 reads LGHDT; CDR2 reads YNNKEL (reference sequence). CDR3 loop: CASRTGGTTTEAFF. CDR3 DNA: TGTGCCAGCCGGACAGGGGGCACGACCACTGAAGCTTTCTTT.

The rearrangement links TRBV4-1 to TRBJ2-7; tentatively, D is TRBD2 (6 bases). Trimming took off 2 bases at V and 3 bases at J, with 14 bases between the two ends. The CDR3 consists of 15 residues. Germline CDR1 MGHRA, CDR2 YSYEKL. CDR3 sequence reads: CASSQQEGGNYEQYF. The DNA of the CDR3 is TGCGCCAGCAGCCAACAGGAGGGCGGGAACTACGAGCAGTACTTC.

The rearrangement uses TRBV2 and TRBJ1-2, with TRBD1 as a possible D gene (6 bases). In germline, CDR1 is SNHLY, CDR2 FYNNEI. V lost 6 bases, J lost 3 bases, and 14 bases lay in between. The CDR3 covers 14 residues. CDR3 loop: CASRDRPTYYGYTF. In nucleotides, the CDR3 is TGTGCCAGCAGAGACAGGCCAACCTACTATGGCTACACCTTC.

The chain links TRBV18 to TRBJ2-3; D is possibly TRBD2 (5 bases). Deletions cut 6 bases from V and 2 bases from J, with 15 bases between. CDR3 length: 15 amino acids. CDR1 and CDR2 from the germline V gene are KGHSH and LQKENI. Here the CDR3 reads CASSSDQRFTDTQYF. The CDR3 nucleotides are TGTGCCAGCTCCTCGGACCAGCGGTTCACAGATACGCAGTATTTT.

The chain is built from TRBV7-8 and TRBJ2-5; 12 bases align to TRBD2. The CDR3 length is 15 residues. V gave up 4 bases and J gave up 5 bases; unmatched junction bases: 5. Germline V gene sequence: CDR1 SGHVS, CDR2 FQNEAQ. The CDR3 loop is CASSSSGRAWETQYF. The CDR3 nucleotides are TGTGCCAGCAGCTCTAGCGGGAGGGCCTGGGAGACCCAGTACTTC.

In this sample, this clone turned up once. The chain combines TRBV3-1 (or the pseudogene TRBV3-2) with TRBJ1-1, with 7 bases fitting TRBD1. The V segment lost 1 base and the J segment 10 bases; nucleotides outside the gene matches: 15. Looked up from germline, CDR1 is LGHDT and CDR2 is YNNKEL (reference sequence). The CDR3 contains 16 residues. Here the CDR3 reads CASSQAPGTVGVGAFF. For the CDR3, the DNA is TGTGCCAGCAGCCAAGCCCCCGGGACAGTAGGAGTGGGAGCTTTCTTT.

This chain uses TRBV6-1 with TRBJ1-2, with 10 bases aligning to TRBD1. Trimming removed 2 bases from V and 6 bases from J; junction bases left unmatched: 6. CDR3 length: 15 amino acids. Germline CDR1 and CDR2: MNHNS and SASEGT. Here the CDR3 DNA reads TGTGCCAGCAGTGAAAAAGAGGACAGGGGGAATGGCTACACCTTC. Amino acid sequence: CASSEKEDRGNGYTF.

The chain uses TRBV19 and TRBJ1-2; TRBD1 matches at 12 bases. Germline V gene data show CDR1 as LNHDA and CDR2 as SQIVND (reference sequence). Trimming took 4 bases from V and 7 from J; bases not matched to a gene: 16. This CDR3 has 18 amino acids. In nucleotides, the CDR3 is TGTGCCAGTAGTACCGAGCCGGGACAGGGGGCAATCTCGTCTGGCTACACCTTC. It yields the protein CASSTEPGQGAISSGYTF.

The chain combines TRBV19 with TRBJ2-4; 11 positions match TRBD1. V trimming: 5 bases; J trimming: 1 base; junction bases outside the gene matches: 4. Germline CDR1 is LNHDA and CDR2 is SQIVND (reference sequence). The CDR3 is 16 residues long. The CDR3 coding sequence is TGTGCCAGTAGTCTTGGACAGGGGGCGGCCAAAAACATTCAGTACTTC. This codes for CASSLGQGAAKNIQYF.

This chain links TRBV11-2 with TRBJ2-2, with TRBD2 identical over 10 bases. Germline CDR1 SGHAT, CDR2 FQNNGV. This CDR3 spans 15 amino acids. Losses at the gene ends were 8 bases for V and 5 bases for J; bases not matched to a gene: 8. The CDR3 here is CASGGTAGGTGELFF. Written as DNA, the CDR3 is TGTGCCAGCGGGGGGACAGCGGGGGGGACCGGGGAGCTGTTTTTT. Full variable domain (missing parts from reference TRBV11-2 and TRBJ2-2): EAGVAQSPRYKIIEKRQSVAFWCNPISGHATLYWYQQILGQGPKLLIQFQNNGVVDDSQLPKDRFSAERLKGVDSTLKIQPAKLEDSAVYLCASGGTAGGTGELFFGEGSRLTVL.

This clone came up a few times. The chain is built from TRBV30 and TRBJ2-3; a possible D gene is TRBD1 (6 bases). The germline gives CDR1 GTSNPN, CDR2 SVGIG (reference sequence). V lost 5 bases, J lost 1 base, and 16 bases lay in between. CDR3 size: 15 residues. The CDR3 coding sequence is TGTGCCTGGTCTGGGGGCGTGGAGGGCACAGATACGCAGTATTTT. This gives the protein CAWSGGVEGTDTQYF. Full variable domain (rest looked up from reference TRBV30 and TRBJ2-3): SQTIHQWPATLVQPVGSPLSLECTVEGTSNPNLYWYRQAAGRGLQLLFYSVGIGQISSEVPQNLSASRPQDRQFILSSKKLLLSDSGFYLCAWSGGVEGTDTQYFGPGTRLTVL.

The genes are TRBV5-1 and TRBJ2-2; 12 bases map to TRBD2. Per the germline V gene, CDR1 is SGHRS and CDR2 is YFSETQ. Trimming at V came to 2 bases and at J to 6 bases, leaving 14 bases not matched to a gene. The CDR3 covers 19 residues. CDR3 in DNA: TGCGCCAGCAGCTTAATCGGAGACACAAGACTAGCGGGAGCCGGGGAGCTGTTTTTT. Amino acid sequence: CASSLIGDTRLAGAGELFF. Full variable domain (outside the CDR3, taken from reference TRBV5-1 and TRBJ2-2): KAGVTQTPRYLIKTRGQQVTLSCSPISGHRSVSWYQQTPGQGLQFLFEYFSETQRNKGNFPGRFSGRQFSNSRSEMNVSTLELGDSALYLCASSLIGDTRLAGAGELFFGEGSRLTVL.

The CDR3 here is CASSPRRGYSPLHF. In DNA, the CDR3 is TGTGCCAGCAGTCCTCGACGAGGTTATTCACCCCTCCACTTT. The rearrangement links TRBV6-6 to TRBJ1-6; no firm D call. V gave up 5 bases and J gave up 8 bases, with 13 bases separating them. The CDR3 length is 14 residues. CDR1 and CDR2 from the germline V gene are MNHNY and SVGAGI (reference sequence).

The table lists this clone with a count of one. This sequence joins TRBV7-8 and TRBJ2-6; the match to TRBD2 covers 9 bases. This CDR3 comprises 18 residues. Germline V lookup: CDR1 SGHVS, CDR2 FQNEAQ. V lost 0 bases and J lost 0; bases outside the gene matches: 3. The CDR3 reads CASSLARGGLSGANVLTF. DNA for the CDR3: TGTGCCAGCAGCTTAGCGCGGGGGGGGCTCTCTGGGGCCAACGTCCTGACTTTC. Combining the CDR3 with reference TRBV7-8 and TRBJ2-6 gives the whole variable domain GAGVSQSPRYKVAKRGQDVALRCDPISGHVSLFWYQQALGQGPEFLTYFQNEAQLDKSGLPSDRFFAERPEGSVSTLKIQRTQQEDSAVYLCASSLARGGLSGANVLTFGAGSRLTVL.

Note on this clone: Additional DNA sequences in this sample encode the identical CDR3. CDR3 loop: CASSGGSYNEQFF. In nucleotides, the CDR3 is TGTGCCAGCAGTGGCGGTTCCTACAATGAGCAGTTCTTC. The chain recombines TRBV7-9 with TRBJ2-1; no reliable D call. Trimming took 6 bases from V and 1 from J, leaving 7 bases between them. This CDR3 has 13 residues. The germline V gene has CDR1 SEHNR and CDR2 FQNEAQ (reference sequence).

This clone came up once. V is TRBV30 and J is TRBJ1-5, with 9 bases matching TRBD1. Losses at the gene ends were 0 bases for V and 7 bases for J; bases not matched to a gene: 7. The CDR3 runs 15 residues. Germline V gives CDR1 GTSNPN, CDR2 SVGIG (reference sequence). The CDR3 DNA reads as TGTGCCTGGAGTGTTGGGACAGGGCCTCGGCAGCCCCAGCATTTT. Protein: CAWSVGTGPRQPQHF.

The CDR3 coding sequence is TGTGCCAGCAGCGTAACTCCAGGTGGCACAGATACGCAGTATTTT. This translates into CASSVTPGGTDTQYF. This sequence joins TRBV9 and TRBJ2-3, with D unclear. Per germline, CDR1 SGDLS and CDR2 YYNGEE. This CDR3 comprises 15 residues. V shed 1 base and J shed 1 base, with 10 bases lying between them.

This clone was recorded once. This rearrangement joins TRBV28 to TRBJ2-1, with 8 bases that match TRBD2. Germline V gene sequence: CDR1 MDHEN, CDR2 SYDVKM. This CDR3 spans 17 amino acids. V lost 7 bases and J lost 0; bases outside the gene matches: 11. CDR3 amino acids: CASTREGGPSSYNEQFF. For the CDR3, the DNA is TGTGCCAGCACCCGGGAGGGGGGTCCCAGCTCCTACAATGAGCAGTTCTTC.

CDR3 DNA: TGTGCCAGCAGTGCCATACAGGGGGCGAAACAGCCCCAGCATTTT. It is translated as CASSAIQGAKQPQHF. The chain recombines TRBV6-6 with TRBJ1-5, with TRBD1 matching over 9 bases. V lost 5 bases to trimming and J lost 7 bases; unmatched junction nucleotides: 9. Germline assignment: CDR1 MNHNY and CDR2 SVGAGI (reference sequence). There are 15 residues in the CDR3.

This clone has just one count. V usage is TRBV19 and J usage is TRBJ2-1; 14 bases align to TRBD2. J gave up 9 bases and V 6 bases, and 10 bases lay outside the gene matches. The CDR3 length is 16 residues. CDR1 is LNHDA, CDR2 SQIVND, per germline (reference sequence). CDR3 bases: TGTGCCAGTAGAAAACTGGGACTAGCGGGAGACAGTGAGCAGTTCTTC. Protein sequence: CASRKLGLAGDSEQFF.

The V call is TRBV10-3, the J call TRBJ1-5; 7 bases line up with TRBD1. CDR1 is ENHRY and CDR2 is SYGVKD in the germline V gene. This CDR3 has 15 residues. The trim removed 3 bases at V and 2 bases at J, leaving 4 bases unmatched. The CDR3 loop reads CAISDPTGGNQPQHF. The CDR3 DNA reads TGTGCCATCAGTGACCCTACAGGGGGCAATCAGCCCCAGCATTTT.